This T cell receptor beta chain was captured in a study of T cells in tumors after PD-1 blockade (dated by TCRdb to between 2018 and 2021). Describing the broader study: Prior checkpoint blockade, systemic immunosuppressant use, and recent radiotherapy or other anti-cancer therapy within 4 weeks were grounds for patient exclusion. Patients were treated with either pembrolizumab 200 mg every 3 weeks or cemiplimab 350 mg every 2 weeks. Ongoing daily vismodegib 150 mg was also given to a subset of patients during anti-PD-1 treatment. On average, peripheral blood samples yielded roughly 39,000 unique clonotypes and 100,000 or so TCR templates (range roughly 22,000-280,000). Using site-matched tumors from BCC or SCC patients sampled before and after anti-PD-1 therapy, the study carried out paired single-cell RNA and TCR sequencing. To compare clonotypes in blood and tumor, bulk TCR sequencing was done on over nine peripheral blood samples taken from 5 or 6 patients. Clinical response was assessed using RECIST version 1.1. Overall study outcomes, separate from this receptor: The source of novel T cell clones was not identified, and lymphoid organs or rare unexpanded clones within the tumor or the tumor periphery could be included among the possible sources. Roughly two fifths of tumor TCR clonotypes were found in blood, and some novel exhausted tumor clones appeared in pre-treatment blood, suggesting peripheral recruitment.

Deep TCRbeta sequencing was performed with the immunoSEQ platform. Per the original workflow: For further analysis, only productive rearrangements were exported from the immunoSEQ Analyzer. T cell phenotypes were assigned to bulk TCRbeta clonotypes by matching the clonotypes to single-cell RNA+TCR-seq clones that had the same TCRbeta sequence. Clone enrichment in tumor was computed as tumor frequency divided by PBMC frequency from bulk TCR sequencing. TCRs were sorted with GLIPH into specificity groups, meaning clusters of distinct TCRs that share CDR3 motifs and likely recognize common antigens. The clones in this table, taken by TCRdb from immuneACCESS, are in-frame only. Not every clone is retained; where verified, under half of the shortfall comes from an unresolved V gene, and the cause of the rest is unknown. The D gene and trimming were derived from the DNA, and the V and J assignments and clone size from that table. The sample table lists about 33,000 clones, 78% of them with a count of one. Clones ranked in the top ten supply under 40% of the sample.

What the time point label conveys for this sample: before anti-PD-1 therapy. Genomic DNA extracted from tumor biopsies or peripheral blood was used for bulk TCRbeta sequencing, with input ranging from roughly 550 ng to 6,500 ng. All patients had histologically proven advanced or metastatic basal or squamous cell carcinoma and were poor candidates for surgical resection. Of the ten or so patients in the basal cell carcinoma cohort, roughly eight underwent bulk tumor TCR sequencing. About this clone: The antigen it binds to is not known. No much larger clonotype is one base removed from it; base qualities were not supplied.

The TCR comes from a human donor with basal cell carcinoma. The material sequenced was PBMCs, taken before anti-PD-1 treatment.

Read as DNA, the sequence is TGTGCCAGCAGTTACGAGACCCGGGGGAGGTATGAGCAGTTCTTC. It translates as CASSYETRGRYEQFF. The rearranged chain carries TRBV6-5 and TRBJ2-1, with a weak D call of TRBD2 (6 bases match). The germline V gene encodes CDR1 MNHEY and CDR2 SVGAGI. Measured from the cysteine to the phenylalanine, the CDR3 is 15 residues long. Just CDR3 DNA is preserved here, 45 bases in frame from base 1. A distance of 16 bases separates the germline ends of V and J, which lose 2 bases and 8 bases respectively.